This T cell receptor beta chain was identified in a study of monozygotic twins with inflammatory bowel disease. Whole-study findings and limits: Twins with IBD were found to have lower TCRbeta diversity (inverse Simpson) than healthy co-twins.

Template switching incorporated UMIs with a 6-nucleotide sample barcode. TCRdb reprocessed the 5' RACE reads and reports one entry per CDR3 protein, with no DNA. Its table lists fewer than 450,000 distinct CDR3 sequences. On this clonotype: The target antigen is unknown.

Germline lookup yields CDR1 MGHRA and CDR2 YSYEKL. The CDR3 length is 16 residues. The sequence came from a human donor with ulcerative colitis or Crohn's disease, or a healthy co-twin of an affected twin (not recorded which). The chain couples TRBV4-1 to TRBJ1-2; TCRdb calls TRBD1, which cannot be checked without DNA. Sequencing was performed on blood. The CDR3 sequence: CASSQDRNQGVFGYTF.